Each of the 32 T cell receptor beta chains below was sequenced from the same sample in a study of blood T cell repertoires in COVID-19. Libraries were prepared by immunoSEQ multiplex PCR; TCRdb keeps only in-frame clonotypes and omits some of them. The table lists 150,000 or so clones, about 90% of them singletons. Sequences were obtained from peripheral blood. The source of these receptors is a man aged 25-40 years with COVID-19, enrolled during active disease.

The CDR3 DNA is TGTGCCAGCAGCTTGGCCGGAACAGGGAGACCTCTAAACACCATATATTTT. Residues: CASSLAGTGRPLNTIYF. The chain uses TRBV5-6 and TRBJ1-3, with a possible D match to TRBD1 (6 bases). In germline, CDR1 is SGHDT, CDR2 YYEEEE. V lost 0 bases and J lost 6, with 19 bases in between. This CDR3 spans 17 amino acids.

The CDR3 DNA is TGTGCCAGCGATTTGGGACAGGAGACCCAGTACTTC. This gives the protein CASDLGQETQYF. This chain joins TRBV2 and TRBJ2-5; 7 bases agree with TRBD1. The CDR3 has 12 residues. The ends lost 8 bases at V and 5 bases at J; junction bases unmatched: 5. In germline, CDR1 is SNHLY, CDR2 FYNNEI.

The V gene is TRBV7-8, the J gene TRBJ2-2, with D perhaps matching TRBD2 (6 bases). CDR3 length: 16 amino acids. Germline V gene data show CDR1 as SGHVS and CDR2 as FQNEAQ. Trimming pared 1 base from V and 5 bases from J, leaving 14 bases between. CDR3 amino acids: CASSLGAGGWTGELFF. CDR3 DNA sequence: TGTGCCAGCAGCTTAGGAGCGGGCGGATGGACCGGGGAGCTGTTTTTT.

The V gene is TRBV27, the J gene TRBJ2-5; weak D call: TRBD1 (6 bases). The CDR3 covers 17 residues. With 5 bases removed from V and 3 bases from J, the gap between germline ends came to 22 bases. Per the germline V gene, CDR1 is MNHEY and CDR2 is SMNVEV (reference sequence). CDR3 amino acids: CASSPGMIGQQEETQYF. In DNA form, the CDR3 reads TGTGCCAGCAGTCCCGGAATGATCGGACAGCAGGAAGAGACCCAGTACTTC.

The V call is TRBV29-1, the J call TRBJ2-3, with 11 bases that match TRBD2. The CDR3 has 17 amino acids. The germline CDR1 and CDR2 sequences are SQVTM and ANQGSEA. J gave up 0 bases and V 0 bases, and 5 bases lay outside the gene matches. CDR3 in amino acids: CSVEDWTSGSSTDTQYF. CDR3 nucleotides: TGCAGCGTTGAAGATTGGACTAGCGGGTCTAGCACAGATACGCAGTATTTT.

The rearrangement joins TRBV2 to TRBJ2-7, with 9 bases that match TRBD1. This CDR3 is built from 16 residues. The J segment lost 3 bases and the V segment lost 6 bases, leaving 12 bases of the junction unmatched. The germline gives CDR1 SNHLY, CDR2 FYNNEI. CDR3 sequence: CASRIRDRVFGYEQYF. CDR3 sequence (DNA): TGTGCCAGCAGGATTCGGGACAGGGTGTTCGGCTACGAGCAGTACTTC.

The chain is built from TRBV25-1 and TRBJ1-2; D is undetermined. Trimming pared 7 bases from V and 5 bases from J, leaving 8 bases between. Germline-derived CDR1 and CDR2 are MGHDK and SYGVNS. The CDR3 contains 11 residues. The CDR3 spells CASTGRYGYTF. CDR3 coding DNA: TGTGCCAGCACTGGCAGATATGGCTACACCTTC.

The rearrangement joins TRBV12-5 to TRBJ2-1; D unresolved. The CDR3 consists of 16 residues. Germline V gene data show CDR1 as LGHNT and CDR2 as FRNRAP. V lost 7 bases, J lost 0 bases, and 16 bases lay in between. In nucleotides, the CDR3 is TGTGCTAGTGTCCGAGACGAGGTGAGCTCCTACAATGAGCAGTTCTTC. It specifies CASVRDEVSSYNEQFF.

The rearrangement uses TRBV5-1 and TRBJ2-1, with TRBD2 matching over 7 bases. Trimming removed 0 bases from V and 0 bases from J; junction bases left unmatched: 6. The CDR3 is 17 residues long. In germline, CDR1 is SGHRS, CDR2 YFSETQ. This CDR3 reads CASSLALAESSYNEQFF. The CDR3 region has the DNA TGCGCCAGCAGCTTGGCGCTAGCGGAGAGCTCCTACAATGAGCAGTTCTTC.

V usage is TRBV19 and J usage is TRBJ1-1, with 10 positions matching TRBD1. CDR3 length: 15 amino acids. Germline CDR1 is LNHDA and CDR2 is SQIVND (reference sequence). Trimming at V came to 6 bases and at J to 7 bases, leaving 11 bases not matched to a gene. The DNA for the CDR3 is TGTGCCAGTAGCAGGACAGGGGGACGGAATTATGAAGCTTTCTTT. This translates into CASSRTGGRNYEAFF.

The CDR3 here is CASSLTGFQPQHF. For the CDR3, the DNA is TGTGCCAGCAGCTTGACAGGCTTTCAGCCCCAGCATTTT. The chain uses TRBV12-3 or TRBV12-4 and TRBJ1-5; weak D call: TRBD1 (6 bases). The CDR3 covers 13 residues. Trimming removed 6 bases at V and 6 bases at J, with 12 bases between.

The chain has TRBV19 and TRBJ2-3; D gene unclear. The CDR3 spans 13 residues. The germline V gene has CDR1 LNHDA and CDR2 SQIVND (reference sequence). The V end lost 1 base, the J end lost 2 bases, and 4 bases lay between the germline ends. The chain's CDR3 is CASSIGATDTQYF. The CDR3 DNA reads as TGTGCCAGTAGTATAGGGGCCACAGATACGCAGTATTTT.

A single count supports this clone. V is TRBV10-3 and J is TRBJ2-1; 12 nucleotides line up with TRBD2. The trim removed 0 bases at V and 3 bases at J, leaving 6 bases unmatched. The V gene's germline CDR1 is ENHRY and CDR2 SYGVKD. CDR3 size: 18 residues. The CDR3: CAISESGLAGGLYNEQFF. In DNA form, the CDR3 reads TGTGCCATCAGTGAGTCAGGGCTAGCGGGAGGGCTCTACAATGAGCAGTTCTTC.

The chain recombines TRBV29-1 with TRBJ2-1, with D possibly matching TRBD1 (5 bases). From germline, CDR1 is SQVTM and CDR2 ANQGSEA. CDR3 length: 14 amino acids. V was clipped by 3 bases and J by 3 bases, with 12 bases between them. CDR3 bases: TGCAGCGTTGAGACAGCTAACGTCTACAATGAGCAGTTCTTC. Amino acids: CSVETANVYNEQFF.

This chain joins TRBV7-3 and TRBJ2-3; TRBD1 aligns across 11 bases. The germline gives CDR1 SGHTA, CDR2 FQGTGA. This CDR3 is 15 amino acids long. V was pared by 3 bases and J by 4 bases, with 3 bases of the junction left unmatched. The CDR3 DNA is TGTGCCAGCAGCTTCAGGGACAGGGGGGCAGATACGCAGTATTTT. Translating it yields CASSFRDRGADTQYF.

The chain uses TRBV5-1 and TRBJ1-1, with 12 bases aligning to TRBD1. Germline V gene data show CDR1 as SGHRS and CDR2 as YFSETQ. This CDR3 is built from 13 residues. The junction had 3 bases not matched to a gene; V was cut back by 4 bases and J by 8 bases. The chain's CDR3 is CASSKGQGAEAFF. The CDR3 DNA sequence: TGCGCCAGCAGCAAGGGACAGGGGGCCGAAGCTTTCTTT.

The CDR3 spells CASSPREGGDTQYF. CDR3 nucleotide sequence: TGTGCCAGCAGTCCCCGGGAGGGGGGAGATACGCAGTATTTT. This chain joins TRBV27 and TRBJ2-3; 8 bases line up with TRBD2. Losses at the gene ends were 5 bases for V and 5 bases for J; bases not matched to a gene: 6. This CDR3 comprises 14 residues. Germline CDR1 is MNHEY and CDR2 is SMNVEV (reference sequence).

The chain couples TRBV21-1 to TRBJ2-7; whether TRBD2, the table's D call, matches the DNA was not checked. TRBV21-1 is an annotated pseudogene. The CDR3 runs to 22 residues. The CDR3 DNA follows: TGTGCCAGCAGCCCGAAAGTGGGGGGTTGGAGTAGCGGGAGAGCGAAGCCTTACGAGCAGTACTTC. Its translation: CASSPKVGGWSSGRAKPYEQYF.

This sequence joins TRBV19 and TRBJ1-5; D is undetermined. The CDR3 has 12 residues. The V and J ends lost 6 bases and 3 bases respectively, with 6 bases between them. The V gene's germline CDR1 is LNHDA and CDR2 SQIVND (reference sequence). The CDR3 DNA follows: TGTGCCAGTAGCCGGTACAATCAGCCCCAGCATTTT. It codes for CASSRYNQPQHF. Variable domain in full (rest from reference TRBV19 and TRBJ1-5): DGGITQSPKYLFRKEGQNVTLSCEQNLNHDAMYWYRQDPGQGLRLIYYSQIVNDFQKGDIAEGYSVSREKKESFPLTVTSAQKNPTAFYLCASSRYNQPQHFGDGTRLSIL.

This clone was counted once. The J gene is TRBJ1-2, the V gene TRBV29-1; 8 positions agree with TRBD1. The CDR3 spans 13 residues. Per the germline V gene, CDR1 is SQVTM and CDR2 is ANQGSEA. With 7 bases clipped from V and 7 bases from J, the junction kept 11 bases outside the gene matches. The CDR3: CSGTFQGARGYTF. CDR3 nucleotide sequence: TGCAGCGGCACATTCCAGGGGGCGCGTGGCTACACCTTC.

This chain links TRBV19 with TRBJ2-1; 8 nucleotides line up with TRBD1. The germline CDR1 and CDR2 sequences are LNHDA and SQIVND (reference sequence). The CDR3 spans 13 residues. With V trimmed by 5 bases and J by 8 bases, 5 bases remained unmatched. CDR3 sequence reads: CASSEGRGHEQFF. The CDR3 DNA reads as TGTGCCAGTAGTGAGGGCAGGGGGCATGAGCAGTTCTTC. Using reference TRBV19 and TRBJ2-1 for the parts outside the CDR3, the full variable domain is DGGITQSPKYLFRKEGQNVTLSCEQNLNHDAMYWYRQDPGQGLRLIYYSQIVNDFQKGDIAEGYSVSREKKESFPLTVTSAQKNPTAFYLCASSEGRGHEQFFGPGTRLTVL.

The rearrangement uses TRBV18 and TRBJ2-7, with D unclear. V was cut by 3 bases and J by 2 bases, with 11 bases left in between. CDR3 length: 14 residues. The germline gives CDR1 KGHSH, CDR2 LQKENI. CDR3 in DNA: TGTGCCAGCTCACCGGGCAGGTCAACCTACGAGCAGTACTTC. This translates into CASSPGRSTYEQYF.

The chain joins TRBV6-2 or TRBV6-3 to TRBJ1-5, with 8 positions matching TRBD1. Germline V CDR1 and CDR2: MNHEY, SVGEGT. The CDR3 runs to 16 residues. Trimming took 5 bases from V and 0 from J; bases not matched to a gene: 6. CDR3 in amino acids: CASSPRTGNSNQPQHF. In DNA, the CDR3 is TGTGCCAGCAGTCCCCGGACAGGGAATAGCAATCAGCCCCAGCATTTT.

The chain carries TRBV6-2 or TRBV6-3 and TRBJ2-5, with D maybe TRBD1 (5 bases). The CDR3 contains 17 residues. Germline loops: CDR1 MNHEY, CDR2 SVGEGT. Trimming shortened V by 5 bases and J by 1 base, and 20 bases separated the two germline ends. The CDR3, as DNA: TGTGCCAGCAGTCGCCATCAGGGTATCCCACTCCAAGAGACCCAGTACTTC. Translated: CASSRHQGIPLQETQYF.

The chain joins TRBV6-5 to TRBJ2-5; D unclear. CDR1 and CDR2 from the germline V gene are MNHEY and SVGAGI. The CDR3 has 16 residues. V lost 0 bases, J lost 7 bases, and 18 bases lay in between. CDR3: CASSYSIPPPIATQYF. CDR3 DNA sequence: TGTGCCAGCAGTTACTCCATCCCCCCCCCGATAGCGACCCAGTACTTC.

The chain joins TRBV3-1 (or the pseudogene TRBV3-2) to TRBJ2-3; D is uncertain. In germline, CDR1 is LGHDT, CDR2 YNNKEL (reference sequence). The CDR3 is 15 amino acids. Between the trimmed V and J ends, which lost 4 bases and 2 bases, there was a span of 13 bases. In DNA form, the CDR3 reads TGTGCCAGCAGCCCAGGTCAAGCCTTCACAGATACGCAGTATTTT. Translated, it gives CASSPGQAFTDTQYF.

This chain uses TRBV6-5 with TRBJ1-2; the D gene is possibly TRBD1 (5 bases). CDR3 length: 13 residues. Per the germline V gene, CDR1 is MNHEY and CDR2 is SVGAGI. The V end was cut by 3 bases, the J end by 2 bases, with 7 bases between. In DNA form, the CDR3 reads TGTGCCAGCAGTTATACAGGAAACTATGGCTACACCTTC. It translates to CASSYTGNYGYTF.

Here the CDR3 reads CATKGTSADYNEQFF. The CDR3 nucleotides are TGTGCCACGAAGGGGACTAGCGCCGACTACAATGAGCAGTTCTTC. This rearrangement joins TRBV24-1 to TRBJ2-1, with 10 bases lining up with TRBD2. Germline loops: CDR1 KGHDR, CDR2 SFDVKD. V shed 10 bases, J shed 3 bases, and the junction held 8 bases outside the gene matches. The CDR3 totals 15 residues.

This clone occurred once. The chain combines TRBV5-1 with TRBJ2-2; 11 nucleotides line up with TRBD2. Germline V CDR1 and CDR2: SGHRS, YFSETQ. The CDR3 is 16 residues long. V was pared by 0 bases and J by 5 bases, with 3 bases of the junction left unmatched. Here the CDR3 DNA reads TGCGCCAGCAGCTTGGATGCTAGCGGGAGGACCGGGGAGCTGTTTTTT. It codes for CASSLDASGRTGELFF.

This clone was picked up many times. The chain joins TRBV29-1 to TRBJ2-7; 10 bases are a match to TRBD2. Unmatched junction bases numbered 3, after V lost 1 base and J lost 3 bases. Germline V CDR1 and CDR2: SQVTM, ANQGSEA. CDR3 length: 14 residues. CDR3 in DNA: TGCAGCGTTGAAGGGGCTAGCGGGGGCTACGAGCAGTACTTC. Translated: CSVEGASGGYEQYF.

V usage is TRBV11-2 and J usage is TRBJ1-1; the match to TRBD1 covers 8 bases. Germline CDR1 and CDR2: SGHAT and FQNNGV. Trimming cost V 5 bases and J 5 bases; bases outside gene matches: 13. The CDR3 has 16 amino acids. The CDR3 spells CASSPRTGPALTEAFF. In DNA, the CDR3 is TGTGCCAGCAGCCCTCGGACAGGGCCAGCACTGACTGAAGCTTTCTTT.

CDR3 residues: CAIRTSQGKSYEQYF. In DNA, the CDR3 is TGTGCCATCAGGACTTCGCAGGGTAAGAGCTACGAGCAGTACTTC. This sequence joins TRBV10-3 and TRBJ2-7; D is possibly TRBD1 (5 bases). In germline, CDR1 is ENHRY, CDR2 SYGVKD. Between the trimmed V and J ends, which lost 6 bases and 3 bases, there was a span of 18 bases. CDR3 length: 15 residues.